The rows below give T cell receptor beta chains drawn from one sample of a study of OX40 agonist ivuxolimab in advanced cancers. Assay: immunoSEQ multiplex PCR; the TCRdb copy retains only in-frame clones and omits some. The table lists approximately 49,000 clones, 83% of them singletons, with 0.95% to 1.5% in the top ten. The sequencing used CD4+ or CD8+ T cells sorted from blood, collected in a trial of the OX40 agonist ivuxolimab. These receptors were taken from an adult with an advanced solid tumor such as melanoma, head and neck, liver or kidney cancer. Each CDR3 is given with its conserved first and last residue. The D gene is left open where the match is weak. Some rows have no size entry. The others give once, few or many, or a class for an expanded clone.

cdr3_nt cdr3_aa v_call clone_size d_call j_call
TGTGCCAGCTCACCACCGGGAATCCGCGAGCAGTTCTTC CASSPPGIREQFF TRBV18 - - TRBJ2-1
TGTGCCAGCAGCCCCCAGGGACAGGGGAACACTGAAGCTTTCTTT CASSPQGQGNTEAFF TRBV9 - TRBD1 TRBJ1-1
TGTGCCAGCAGTTACCGACTGCGCTCTGGAAACACCATATATTTT CASSYRLRSGNTIYF TRBV2 - - TRBJ1-3
TGTGCCATCAGCACGGGCTATGGCTACACCTTC CAISTGYGYTF TRBV10-3 - - TRBJ1-2
TGTGCCAGCAGTTACGATGCGGGGCGCTCCTACGAGCAGTACTTC CASSYDAGRSYEQYF TRBV6-5 - - TRBJ2-7
TGTGCCAGCAGTTTCCTAGGCGGGGAGCTGTTTTTT CASSFLGGELFF TRBV7-3 - - TRBJ2-2
TGTGCCAGCAGCCCTGCGGGGGGAGCCAAAAACATTCAGTACTTC CASSPAGGAKNIQYF TRBV9 - TRBD2 TRBJ2-4
TGTGCCAGCACCCGGTGGGGTTCACCCCTCCACTTT CASTRWGSPLHF TRBV7-9 - - TRBJ1-6
TGTGCCAGCAGTGATTGGGGGACAGGGTGGGAGCCCCAGCATTTT CASSDWGTGWEPQHF TRBV2 - TRBD1 TRBJ1-5
TGCGCCAGCAGCCGCCAGGACTATGGCTACACCTTC CASSRQDYGYTF TRBV5-1 - - TRBJ1-2
TGTGCCAGTAGTCCACGGACGGACTCCTACGAGCAGTACTTC CASSPRTDSYEQYF TRBV19 - - TRBJ2-7
TGCAGCGTTGCATTGTCATTTAGGGGAGGGGAGCTGTTTTTT CSVALSFRGGELFF TRBV29-1 - - TRBJ2-2
TGTGCCATCAGGGAAGCAGCGGGGGGGACCGAGCAGTACTTC CAIREAAGGTEQYF TRBV10-3 - TRBD2 TRBJ2-7
TGTGCCAGTAGTATAGATCTATGGTGGACAGGGGGCTACACCTTC CASSIDLWWTGGYTF TRBV19 - TRBD1 TRBJ1-2
TGTGCCAGCAGACGCGGGGAGTACACTGAAGCTTTCTTT CASRRGEYTEAFF TRBV28 - - TRBJ1-1
TGTGCCAGCTCACCACCGCTAGCGGGGGGGCAAAATGAGCAGTTCTTC CASSPPLAGGQNEQFF TRBV18 - TRBD2 TRBJ2-1
TGTGCCAGCAGCCTACCGGGACAGGGAAACTATGGCTACACCTTC CASSLPGQGNYGYTF TRBV7-8 few TRBD1 TRBJ1-2
TGTGCCAGCACCCCAGGGTCCGGGGAGCTGTTTTTT CASTPGSGELFF TRBV11-3 - - TRBJ2-2
TGTGCCAGCAGCTTAGGAGCTGGGTACACCGGGGAGCTGTTTTTT CASSLGAGYTGELFF TRBV11-3 - - TRBJ2-2
TGTGCCAGCACCCGTCTAGTAAGCACAGATACGCAGTATTTT CASTRLVSTDTQYF TRBV9 - - TRBJ2-3
TGCAGCGCAATGAACACTGAAGCTTTCTTT CSAMNTEAFF TRBV29-1 few - TRBJ1-1
TGTGCCAGCAGCCAAGAATGGGGCCTCGGGGAGCAGTACTTC CASSQEWGLGEQYF TRBV14 - - TRBJ2-7
TGTGCCAGCAGCTTAGCCTTTCGGGTTGGGGGATTCTATGGCTACACCTTC CASSLAFRVGGFYGYTF TRBV5-4 few - TRBJ1-2
TGTGCCAGCAGCCCGAGGGGACCCTATGGCTACACCTTC CASSPRGPYGYTF TRBV7-9 - - TRBJ1-2
TGTGCCAGCAGTTACCTGGACTCTCACTACGAGCAGTACTTC CASSYLDSHYEQYF TRBV6-5 - - TRBJ2-7
TGCGCCAGCAGCCCCATGGGGGTAGAGACCCAGTACTTC CASSPMGVETQYF TRBV5-1 once - TRBJ2-5
TGTGCCACCAGCAGAAACAGGGGACGGGATGAAAAACTGTTTTTT CATSRNRGRDEKLFF TRBV15 - TRBD1 TRBJ1-4
TGCAGCGCCTTATATACGTACGGGGAGCTGTTTTTT CSALYTYGELFF TRBV29-1 - - TRBJ2-2
TGTGCCAGCAGCCCAGGGTGGCCAGGGGATGAAAAACTGTTTTTT CASSPGWPGDEKLFF TRBV7-9 - - TRBJ1-4
TGTGCCAGCAGTGAAGCGCGGGGACAGCCCTATGGCTACACCTTC CASSEARGQPYGYTF TRBV2 - TRBD1 TRBJ1-2
TGTGCCAGCAGCGCCTCCGGCCTAGAGGCCGGGGAGCTGTTTTTT CASSASGLEAGELFF TRBV9 - - TRBJ2-2
TGTGCCAGTAGTATGTCTGCGGTGACTGAAGCTTTCTTT CASSMSAVTEAFF TRBV19 - - TRBJ1-1
TGTGCCAGCAGCTTCCTAGCGGGGACATCCTACGAGCAGTACTTC CASSFLAGTSYEQYF TRBV7-8 - TRBD2 TRBJ2-7
TGTGCCAGTAGTCTCCGAGACAGGGGGAACATTCAGTACTTC CASSLRDRGNIQYF TRBV19 - TRBD1 TRBJ2-4
TGTGCCAGCACCGGGGGGCCGTATGAAAAACTGTTTTTT CASTGGPYEKLFF TRBV5-4 once - TRBJ1-4
TGTGCCACCAGCAGAGATGGGCAGGCCTGGAATGAGCAGTTCTTC CATSRDGQAWNEQFF TRBV15 - - TRBJ2-1
TGTGCCAGCAAGCAGCGGGGGAGGGGCCTGAACACTGAAGCTTTCTTT CASKQRGRGLNTEAFF TRBV25-1 - - TRBJ1-1
TGTGCCAGCAGCGTAGAGACACGGATGAACACTGAAGCTTTCTTT CASSVETRMNTEAFF TRBV9 - - TRBJ1-1
TGTGCCTGGAACGATAATTTGCCTTCCGGGGACTTTTACAATGAGCAGTTCTTC CAWNDNLPSGDFYNEQFF TRBV30 - - TRBJ2-1
TGTGCCAGTAGTATCGGGCTCTGGGAGGCCGGGGAGCTGTTTTTT CASSIGLWEAGELFF TRBV19 - - TRBJ2-2
TGTGCCAGTAGCTTGACGATCCGGGACAGGTGGGCAGATACGCAGTGTTTT CASSLTIRDRWADTQCF TRBV19 - TRBD1 TRBJ2-3
TGTGCCAGCAGTTCGGACTACTTTAGCACAGATACGCAGTATTTT CASSSDYFSTDTQYF TRBV27 few - TRBJ2-3
TGTGCCTGGAGTGTACAGTGGGGGGGAAACACCATATATTTT CAWSVQWGGNTIYF TRBV30 - - TRBJ1-3
TGCGCCAGCAGCTTGGCCGGTGGGGGCAACACCGGGGAGCTGTTTTTT CASSLAGGGNTGELFF TRBV5-1 once - TRBJ2-2
TGTGCCAGTAGTATTGGCACAGGCTATGAGACCCAGTACTTC CASSIGTGYETQYF TRBV19 few - TRBJ2-5